These 7 T cell receptor beta chains share one sample of origin, sequenced in a study of T-cell reconstitution after alpha-beta-depleted transplantation in children. Unique molecular identifiers were incorporated during preparation of the TCRbeta library. MiXCR, applied by TCRdb to the PCR reads, yields one record per CDR3 protein. The repertoire has approximately 85,000 distinct CDR3 sequences, around 15% of them found once; the top ten carry about 20%. The sequences come from PBMCs, mostly from graft donor cells, collected 180 days after TCRalphabeta/CD19-depleted stem cell transplant. These receptors were obtained from a male patient aged 2 to 10 who had a stem cell transplant for acute lymphoblastic leukemia, so the T cells may come from the graft donor.

This clonotype was observed at least ten times. J is TRBJ2-3 and V is TRBV20-1; D unclear. Per the germline V gene, CDR1 is DFQATT and CDR2 is SNEGSKA (reference sequence). V lost 3 bases, J lost 1 base, and 11 bases lay in between. The CDR3 consists of 14 residues. The CDR3 protein is CSASPTVGTDTQYF. In DNA, the CDR3 is TGCAGTGCTAGCCCCACGGTGGGCACAGATACGCAGTATTTT.

In this sample, this clonotype turned up a few times. The gene calls are TRBV9 and TRBJ2-5, with D possibly matching TRBD2 (5 bases). The V end lost 4 bases, the J end lost 5 bases, and 15 bases lay between the germline ends. The CDR3 has 14 amino acids. Germline values: CDR1 SGDLS, CDR2 YYNGEE. CDR3 region: CASSTRPGLETQYF. The DNA for the CDR3 is TGTGCCAGCAGCACCCGACCGGGGTTGGAGACCCAGTACTTC.

In DNA, the CDR3 is TGTGCCAGCAGCATACCGGGACCATTGTATGGCTACACCTTC. Protein sequence: CASSIPGPLYGYTF. The chain joins TRBV5-6 to TRBJ1-2; the D gene is possibly TRBD1 (5 bases). Trimming left V 4 bases short and J 5 bases short, with 15 bases between. There are 14 residues in the CDR3. Per germline, CDR1 SGHDT and CDR2 YYEEEE.

The count of this clonotype is one. This may be a read error: a much more frequent sequence differs by one nucleotide. The rearrangement joins TRBV7-2 to TRBJ2-3; no definite D call. Trimming shortened V by 0 bases and J by 4 bases, and 5 bases separated the two germline ends. Germline assignment: CDR1 SGHTA and CDR2 FQGNSA. The CDR3 totals 13 residues. The DNA for the CDR3 is TGTGCCAGCAGCTTAGCACCGGCAGATACGCAGTATTTT. Amino acids: CASSLAPADTQYF. Full variable domain (missing parts from reference TRBV7-2 and TRBJ2-3): GAGVSQSPSNKVTEKGKDVELRCDPISGHTALYWYRQSLGQGLEFLIYFQGNSAPDKSGLPSDRFSAERTGGSVSTLTIQRTQQEDSAVYLCASSLAPADTQYFGPGTRLTVL.

This clonotype was seen a handful of times. The chain has TRBV11-2 and TRBJ2-7, with D perhaps TRBD2 (5 bases). Germline V lookup: CDR1 SGHAT, CDR2 FQNNGV. There are 15 residues in the CDR3. V was trimmed by 0 bases and J by 2 bases, leaving 11 bases between them. The CDR3 region has the DNA TGTGCCAGCAGCTTAGAGCGGAGGCAAACCTACGAGCAGTACTTC. It encodes CASSLERRQTYEQYF.

V usage is TRBV20-1 and J usage is TRBJ2-3; 7 positions agree with TRBD2. This CDR3 is built from 13 residues. Germline CDR1 and CDR2: DFQATT and SNEGSKA (reference sequence). J was trimmed by 0 bases and V by 5 bases; bases with no gene match: 2. The CDR3 is CSARGVSTDTQYF. DNA of the CDR3: TGCAGTGCTCGGGGGGTTAGCACAGATACGCAGTATTTT.

This clonotype was recorded at least ten times. The V call is TRBV5-6, the J call TRBJ1-3; D might be TRBD1 (6 bases). CDR1 and CDR2 from the germline V gene are SGHDT and YYEEEE. The CDR3 has 16 amino acids. V was trimmed by 1 base and J by 0 bases, leaving 11 bases between them. CDR3 in amino acids: CASSLRPQGSGNTIYF. The CDR3 bases are TGTGCCAGCAGCTTGCGACCACAGGGCTCTGGAAACACCATATATTTT.